These T cell receptor beta chains were read from a single sample in a study of shared T cell receptors in the human thymus. TCRdb's table, derived via immunoSEQ multiplex PCR, lists solely in-frame clones and lacks some. The profile shows hundreds of thousands of clones, around 89% of them singletons. In addition, the sample was reused for a study of human thymus T cells.

Sequenced: thymocytes. The source of these receptors is a boy in the first two years of life with a congenital heart defect. Each CDR3 is given with its conserved first and last residue. A D gene is named only where the DNA matches it firmly. Expanded clones are given a class, and other clones once, few, many or no size at all.

TRBD1 few TRBJ1-3 TRBV30 CAWSPPPGQGEHSGNTIYF TGTGCCTGGAGTCCCCCTCCGGGACAGGGGGAACATTCTGGAAACACCATATATTTT
NA NA TRBJ1-6 TRBV5-1 CASSLGFEDSPLHF TGCGCCAGCAGCCTCGGGTTCGAGGATTCACCCCTCCACTTT
TRBD2 once TRBJ2-5 TRBV9 CASSVEAWGSSGPQETQYF TGTGCCAGCAGCGTAGAAGCCTGGGGCTCTAGCGGCCCACAAGAGACCCAGTACTTC
NA few TRBJ1-4 TRBV19 CASSMDTPRGEKLFF TGTGCCAGTAGTATGGACACCCCACGTGGTGAAAAACTGTTTTTT
TRBD2 NA TRBJ2-2 TRBV2 CASSELAGVTGELFF TGTGCCAGCAGTGAACTAGCGGGAGTCACCGGGGAGCTGTTTTTT
TRBD2 once TRBJ2-3 TRBV5-4 CASSLGWREGWTDTQYF TGTGCCAGCAGCTTGGGGTGGCGGGAGGGATGGACAGATACGCAGTATTTT
NA NA TRBJ2-7 TRBV19 CASRMGAGAYEQYF TGTGCCAGTAGGATGGGGGCGGGAGCCTACGAGCAGTACTTC
NA NA TRBJ2-7 TRBV4-2 CASSQDGATSEQYF TGTGCCAGCAGCCAAGATGGGGCCACCTCCGAGCAGTACTTC
TRBD1 NA TRBJ2-7 TRBV15 CATSLRTGLYEQYF TGTGCCACCAGCCTACGGACAGGGTTGTACGAGCAGTACTTC
TRBD2 NA TRBJ2-7 TRBV20-1 CSGEGRNEQYF TGCAGTGGGGAGGGGAGAAACGAGCAGTACTTC
TRBD2 NA TRBJ2-3 TRBV4-2 CASSQDLGLAGAGGTDTQYF TGTGCCAGCAGCCAAGATTTGGGACTAGCGGGAGCCGGGGGCACAGATACGCAGTATTTT
TRBD2 NA TRBJ2-3 TRBV13 CASSPGPQREGRSTDTQYF TGTGCCAGCAGCCCAGGCCCCCAGCGGGAGGGCCGTAGCACAGATACGCAGTATTTT
NA NA TRBJ1-2 TRBV6-5 CASSTGSLVYGYTF TGTGCCAGCAGCACAGGGAGTCTTGTTTATGGCTACACCTTC
NA NA TRBJ2-2 TRBV2 CASSHNTGELFF TGTGCCAGCAGCCACAATACCGGGGAGCTGTTTTTT
TRBD1 NA TRBJ2-7 TRBV4-2 CASSQEEKQGSAEQYF TGTGCCAGCAGCCAAGAGGAAAAACAGGGGTCGGCCGAGCAGTACTTC
TRBD2 NA TRBJ2-1 TRBV5-4 CASSTGLAGGKSEQFF TGTGCCAGCAGCACGGGACTAGCGGGGGGGAAGAGTGAGCAGTTCTTC
NA NA TRBJ2-5 TRBV6-1 CASSEDGGWETQYF TGTGCCAGCAGTGAAGACGGGGGATGGGAGACCCAGTACTTC